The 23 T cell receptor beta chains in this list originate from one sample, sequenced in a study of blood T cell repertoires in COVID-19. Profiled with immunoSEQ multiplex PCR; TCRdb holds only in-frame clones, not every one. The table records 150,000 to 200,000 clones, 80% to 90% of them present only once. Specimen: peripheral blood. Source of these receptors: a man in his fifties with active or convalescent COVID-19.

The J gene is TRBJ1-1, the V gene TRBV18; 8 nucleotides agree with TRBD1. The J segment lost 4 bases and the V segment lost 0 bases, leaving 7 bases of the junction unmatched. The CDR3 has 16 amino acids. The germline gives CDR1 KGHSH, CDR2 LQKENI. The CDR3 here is CASSPPVRGHGTEAFF. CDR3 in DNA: TGTGCCAGCTCACCACCAGTCAGGGGGCATGGCACTGAAGCTTTCTTT.

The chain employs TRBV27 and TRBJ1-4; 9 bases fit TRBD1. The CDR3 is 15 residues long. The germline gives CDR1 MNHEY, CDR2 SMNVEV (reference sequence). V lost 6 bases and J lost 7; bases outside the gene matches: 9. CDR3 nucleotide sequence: TGTGCCAGCAGGCGGAAGGACAGGGGTGGTGAAAAACTGTTTTTT. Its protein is CASRRKDRGGEKLFF.

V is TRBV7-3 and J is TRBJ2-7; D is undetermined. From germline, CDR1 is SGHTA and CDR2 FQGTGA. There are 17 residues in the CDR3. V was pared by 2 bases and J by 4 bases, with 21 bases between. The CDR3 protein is CASSLLATSRVTYEQYF. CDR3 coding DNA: TGTGCCAGCAGCTTATTGGCTACCAGCCGGGTAACTTACGAGCAGTACTTC. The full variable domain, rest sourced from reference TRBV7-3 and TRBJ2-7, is GAGVSQTPSNKVTEKGKYVELRCDPISGHTALYWYRQSLGQGPEFLIYFQGTGAADDSGLPNDRFFAVRPEGSVSTLKIQRTERGDSAVYLCASSLLATSRVTYEQYFGPGTRLTVT.

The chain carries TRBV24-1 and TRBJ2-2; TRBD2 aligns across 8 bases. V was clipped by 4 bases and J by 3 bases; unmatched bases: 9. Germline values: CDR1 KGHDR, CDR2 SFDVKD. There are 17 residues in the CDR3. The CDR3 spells CATSEHQSGGDTGELFF. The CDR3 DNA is TGTGCCACCAGTGAACATCAATCGGGAGGGGACACCGGGGAGCTGTTTTTT.

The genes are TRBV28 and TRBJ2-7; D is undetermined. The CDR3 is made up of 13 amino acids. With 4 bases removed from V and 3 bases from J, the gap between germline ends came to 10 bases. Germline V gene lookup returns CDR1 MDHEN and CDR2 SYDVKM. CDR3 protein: CASSSSAVYEQYF. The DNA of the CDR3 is TGTGCCAGCAGTTCATCTGCGGTCTACGAGCAGTACTTC.

CDR3 sequence: CASSGGSASSTDTQYF. Here the CDR3 DNA reads TGTGCCAGCAGTGGCGGGAGCGCTTCTAGCACAGATACGCAGTATTTT. The gene calls are TRBV6-1 and TRBJ2-3; TRBD2 aligns across 7 bases. V dropped 4 bases and J dropped 0; count of bases not matched to a gene: 7. CDR1 is MNHNS and CDR2 is SASEGT in the germline V gene. The CDR3 consists of 16 residues.

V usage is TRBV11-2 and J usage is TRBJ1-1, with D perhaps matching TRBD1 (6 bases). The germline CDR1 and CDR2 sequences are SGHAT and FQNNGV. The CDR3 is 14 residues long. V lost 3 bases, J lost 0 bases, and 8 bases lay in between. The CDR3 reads CASSFGTLNTEAFF. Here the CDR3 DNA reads TGTGCCAGCAGCTTCGGGACATTGAACACTGAAGCTTTCTTT. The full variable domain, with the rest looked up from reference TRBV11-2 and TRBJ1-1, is EAGVAQSPRYKIIEKRQSVAFWCNPISGHATLYWYQQILGQGPKLLIQFQNNGVVDDSQLPKDRFSAERLKGVDSTLKIQPAKLEDSAVYLCASSFGTLNTEAFFGQGTRLTVV.

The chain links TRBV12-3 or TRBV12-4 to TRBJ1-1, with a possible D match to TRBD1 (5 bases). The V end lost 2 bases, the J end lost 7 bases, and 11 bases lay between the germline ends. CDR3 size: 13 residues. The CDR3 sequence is CASSLNSGIEAFF. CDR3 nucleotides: TGTGCCAGCAGTTTAAATTCAGGGATTGAAGCTTTCTTT.

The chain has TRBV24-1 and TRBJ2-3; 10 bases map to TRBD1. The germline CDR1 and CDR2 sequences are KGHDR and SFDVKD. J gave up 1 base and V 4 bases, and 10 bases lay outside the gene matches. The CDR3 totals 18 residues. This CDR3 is CATSDVPGQGSRTDTQYF. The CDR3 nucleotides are TGTGCCACCAGTGACGTACCGGGACAGGGGTCTCGCACAGATACGCAGTATTTT.

CDR3 loop: CASSLSVNSYEQYF. The CDR3 coding sequence is TGTGCCAGCAGCCTATCGGTCAATTCCTACGAGCAGTACTTC. The chain joins TRBV5-4 to TRBJ2-7, with unresolved D. Trimming stripped 4 bases from V and 1 base from J, with 12 bases between. Per the germline V gene, CDR1 is SGHNT and CDR2 is YYREEE (reference sequence). The CDR3 is 14 residues long.

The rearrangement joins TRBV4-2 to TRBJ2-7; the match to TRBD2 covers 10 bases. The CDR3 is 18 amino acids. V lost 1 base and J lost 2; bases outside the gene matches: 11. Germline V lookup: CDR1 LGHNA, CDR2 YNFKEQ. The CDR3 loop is CASSQVDSGSGGAYEQYF. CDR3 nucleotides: TGTGCCAGCAGCCAAGTAGACAGCGGAAGCGGGGGGGCCTACGAGCAGTACTTC.

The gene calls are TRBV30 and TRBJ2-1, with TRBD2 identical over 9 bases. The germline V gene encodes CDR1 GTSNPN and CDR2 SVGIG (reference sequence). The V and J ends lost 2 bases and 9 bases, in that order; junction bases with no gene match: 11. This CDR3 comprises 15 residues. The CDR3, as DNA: TGTGCCTGGAGTCCCTTAGCGGGAGCGAGGGGTGAGCAGTTCTTC. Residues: CAWSPLAGARGEQFF.

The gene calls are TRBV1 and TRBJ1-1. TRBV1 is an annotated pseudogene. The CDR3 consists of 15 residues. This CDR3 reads CTSSQVVSGGTEAFF. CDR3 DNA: TGCACCAGCAGCCAAGTTGTCTCGGGGGGCACTGAAGCTTTCTTT.

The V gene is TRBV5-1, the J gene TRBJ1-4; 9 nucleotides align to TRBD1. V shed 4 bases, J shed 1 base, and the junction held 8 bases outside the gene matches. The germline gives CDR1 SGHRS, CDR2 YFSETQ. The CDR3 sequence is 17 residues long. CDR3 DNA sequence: TGCGCCAGCAGCCCATACCGACAGGGGGGAACTAATGAAAAACTGTTTTTT. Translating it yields CASSPYRQGGTNEKLFF.

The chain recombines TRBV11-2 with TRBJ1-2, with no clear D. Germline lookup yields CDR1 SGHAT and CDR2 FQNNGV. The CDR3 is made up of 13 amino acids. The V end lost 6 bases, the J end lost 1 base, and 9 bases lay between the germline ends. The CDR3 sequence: CASSTELNYGYTF. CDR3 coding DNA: TGTGCCAGCAGTACAGAACTTAACTATGGCTACACCTTC.

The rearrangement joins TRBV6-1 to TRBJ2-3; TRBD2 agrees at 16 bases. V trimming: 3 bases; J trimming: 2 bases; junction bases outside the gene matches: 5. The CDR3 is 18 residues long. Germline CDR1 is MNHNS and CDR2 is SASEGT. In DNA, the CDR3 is TGTGCCAGCAGTGACCCCGGGACTAGCGGGGGGGTCACAGATACGCAGTATTTT. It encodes CASSDPGTSGGVTDTQYF.

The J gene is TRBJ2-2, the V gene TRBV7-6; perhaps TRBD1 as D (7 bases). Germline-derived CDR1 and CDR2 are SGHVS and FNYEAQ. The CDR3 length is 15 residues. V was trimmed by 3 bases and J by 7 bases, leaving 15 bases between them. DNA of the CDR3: TGTGCCAGCAGCTTTAGCCAGGGGGGCAACGGGGAGCTGTTTTTT. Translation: CASSFSQGGNGELFF.

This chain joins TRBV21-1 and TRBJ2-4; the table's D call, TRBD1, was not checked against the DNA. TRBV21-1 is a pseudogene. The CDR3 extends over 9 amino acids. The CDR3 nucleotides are TGTACAGGGATAGACATTCAGTACTTC. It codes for CTGIDIQYF.

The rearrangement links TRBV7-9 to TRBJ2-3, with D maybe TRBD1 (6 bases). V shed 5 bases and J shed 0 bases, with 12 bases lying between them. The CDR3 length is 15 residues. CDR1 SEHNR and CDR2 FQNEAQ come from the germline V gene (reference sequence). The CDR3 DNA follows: TGTGCCAGCAGCCCAGGGGCGGGTAGCACAGATACGCAGTATTTT. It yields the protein CASSPGAGSTDTQYF.

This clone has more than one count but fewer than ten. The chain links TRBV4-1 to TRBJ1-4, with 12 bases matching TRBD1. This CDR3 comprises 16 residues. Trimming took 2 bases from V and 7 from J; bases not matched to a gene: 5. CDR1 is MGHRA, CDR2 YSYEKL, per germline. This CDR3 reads CASSQMGQGAGEKLFF. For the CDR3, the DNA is TGCGCCAGCAGCCAAATGGGACAGGGGGCGGGTGAAAAACTGTTTTTT.

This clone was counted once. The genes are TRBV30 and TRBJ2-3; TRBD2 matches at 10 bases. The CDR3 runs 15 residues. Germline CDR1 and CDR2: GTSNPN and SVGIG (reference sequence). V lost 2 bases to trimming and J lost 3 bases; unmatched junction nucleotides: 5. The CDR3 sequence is CAWSPGLAVTDTQYF. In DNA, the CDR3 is TGTGCCTGGAGTCCCGGACTAGCGGTAACAGATACGCAGTATTTT.

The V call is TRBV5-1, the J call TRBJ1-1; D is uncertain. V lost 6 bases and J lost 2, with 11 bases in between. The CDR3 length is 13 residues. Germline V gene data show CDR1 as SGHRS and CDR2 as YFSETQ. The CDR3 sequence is CASTQFSNTEAFF. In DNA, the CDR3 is TGCGCCAGCACCCAGTTCTCCAACACTGAAGCTTTCTTT.

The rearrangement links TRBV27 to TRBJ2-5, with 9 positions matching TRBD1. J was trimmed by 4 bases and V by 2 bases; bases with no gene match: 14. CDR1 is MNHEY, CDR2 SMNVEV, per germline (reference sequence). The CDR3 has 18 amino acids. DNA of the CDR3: TGTGCCAGCAGTTTAGGGACAGGGAGATCTGCAAACAGAGAGACCCAGTACTTC. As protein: CASSLGTGRSANRETQYF.